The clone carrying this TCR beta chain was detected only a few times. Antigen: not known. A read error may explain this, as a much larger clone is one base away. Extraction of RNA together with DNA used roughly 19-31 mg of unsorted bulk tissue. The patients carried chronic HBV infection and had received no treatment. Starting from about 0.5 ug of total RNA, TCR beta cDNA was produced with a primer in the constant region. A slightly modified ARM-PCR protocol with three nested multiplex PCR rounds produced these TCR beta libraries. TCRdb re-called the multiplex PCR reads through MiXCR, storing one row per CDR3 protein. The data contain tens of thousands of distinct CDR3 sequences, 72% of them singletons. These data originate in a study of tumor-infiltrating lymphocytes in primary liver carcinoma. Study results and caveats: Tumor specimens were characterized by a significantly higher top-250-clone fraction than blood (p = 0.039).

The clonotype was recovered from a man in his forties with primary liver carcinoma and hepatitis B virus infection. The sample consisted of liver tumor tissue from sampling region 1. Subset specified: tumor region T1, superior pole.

The CDR3 DNA reads as TGCTGCGTTGAAGACGTGGGGAGCGACTATGGCTACACCTTC. It encodes CCVEDVGSDYGYTF. The chain recombines TRBV29-1 with TRBJ1-2; D remains ambiguous. Germline lookup yields CDR1 SQVTM and CDR2 ANQGSEA. The CDR3 spans 14 residues.